These 27 T cell receptor beta chains originate from one sample sequenced in a study of T-cell memory formation after mild COVID-19 (dated by TCRdb to the early 2020s). Library preparation used 5' RACE. TCRdb records Illumina NovaSeq 6000 as the sequencer. TCRdb reprocessing: public reads trimmed at Q25 with fastp, clones called with MiXCR, in-frame beta chains kept. Every CDR3 protein is listed once, alongside the most common genes and DNA of its rows. Across this sample there are around 320,000 distinct CDR3 sequences, with just under 20% seen only once. The ten largest clones capture over 20% of the sample. Specimen: PBMCs or a T cell subset sorted from them (not recorded which). These receptors were collected from a man aged 18 to 30 who had mild COVID-19 (a few samples of this study predate the infection). The sample titles of this study are shuffled in the database, so cell type and time point are left out; the donor was told from shared clones.

This clonotype was seen only once. V is TRBV7-2 and J is TRBJ2-3, with 12 positions matching TRBD2. The CDR3 contains 14 residues. Per the germline V gene, CDR1 is SGHTA and CDR2 is FQGNSA. V gave up 6 bases and J gave up 5 bases; unmatched junction bases: 3. The DNA for the CDR3 is TGTGCCAGCAGTACTAGCGGGGGGATAGATACGCAGTATTTT. The encoded protein is CASSTSGGIDTQYF.

This clonotype was counted between two and nine times. The chain joins TRBV7-8 to TRBJ2-1, with D maybe TRBD1 (5 bases). The CDR3 is 17 amino acids. The germline V and J ends were trimmed by 3 bases and 1 base, with 16 bases remaining between them. CDR1 is SGHVS and CDR2 is FQNEAQ in the germline V gene. CDR3 amino acids: CASSFAPGSWSYNEQFF. CDR3 DNA sequence: TGTGCCAGCAGCTTCGCCCCAGGGTCTTGGTCCTACAATGAGCAGTTCTTC.

This clonotype was seen a few times. The chain is built from TRBV6-2 or TRBV6-3 and TRBJ1-1; perhaps TRBD1 as D (6 bases). In germline, CDR1 is MNHEY, CDR2 SVGEGT. Deletions cut 5 bases from V and 10 bases from J, with 11 bases between. The CDR3 has 11 amino acids. The CDR3 sequence is CASSTGMRAFF. CDR3 nucleotide sequence: TGTGCCAGCAGTACAGGGATGAGAGCTTTCTTT.

This clonotype was seen a handful of times. J is TRBJ1-2 and V is TRBV12-3 or TRBV12-4; D ambiguous. The CDR3 is made up of 13 amino acids. Trimming shortened V by 3 bases and J by 4 bases, and 9 bases separated the two germline ends. CDR3 residues: CASSLGYTYGYTF. The CDR3 DNA reads TGTGCCAGCAGTTTGGGCTACACCTATGGCTACACCTTC.

The sample holds a few counts of this clonotype. The V call is TRBV5-1, the J call TRBJ2-5; a possible D gene is TRBD1 (6 bases). The CDR3 totals 13 residues. V lost 3 bases and J 1 base, leaving 7 bases between the germline ends. Germline loops: CDR1 SGHRS, CDR2 YFSETQ. The CDR3 DNA follows: TGCGCCAGCAGCTGGACAGCCCAAGAGACCCAGTACTTC. Translating it yields CASSWTAQETQYF.

The chain links TRBV20-1 to TRBJ2-1; 14 bases map to TRBD2. Germline values: CDR1 DFQATT, CDR2 SNEGSKA (reference sequence). This CDR3 is built from 13 residues. The V segment lost 5 bases and the J segment 8 bases; nucleotides outside the gene matches: 2. The CDR3 DNA is TGCAGTGCTGGACTAGCGGGGGGCTATGAGCAGTTCTTC. Amino acid sequence: CSAGLAGGYEQFF.

This chain connects TRBV4-1 to TRBJ2-1; no clear D. V dropped 0 bases and J dropped 10 bases, with 7 bases sitting between them. This CDR3 comprises 12 residues. Germline CDR1 reads MGHRA; CDR2 reads YSYEKL. The CDR3 coding sequence is TGCGCCAGCAGCCAAGAACAGTTAGAGCAGTTCTTC. Residues: CASSQEQLEQFF.

The chain couples TRBV5-4 to TRBJ2-2; 9 bases are shared with TRBD1. The V gene end was trimmed by 4 bases and the J gene end by 4 bases; junction bases not matched to a gene: 8. CDR1 is SGHNT and CDR2 is YYREEE in the germline V gene (reference sequence). The CDR3 is 16 amino acids. CDR3 coding DNA: TGTGCCAGCAGCCTGGGACAGGGATGGGGCACCGGGGAGCTGTTTTTT. As protein: CASSLGQGWGTGELFF.

This chain connects TRBV9 to TRBJ2-3; D remains ambiguous. Germline lookup yields CDR1 SGDLS and CDR2 YYNGEE. V dropped 1 base and J dropped 4 bases, with 13 bases sitting between them. CDR3 size: 15 residues. CDR3 bases: TGTGCCAGCAGCGTAACCGGGCTGAGCTCAGATACGCAGTATTTT. Amino acid sequence: CASSVTGLSSDTQYF.

This clonotype showed up just a few times. The chain carries TRBV7-9 and TRBJ1-1, with TRBD1 matching 9 bases. V lost 5 bases, J lost 4 bases, and 14 bases stayed unmatched. The CDR3 extends over 17 amino acids. Germline-derived CDR1 and CDR2 are SEHNR and FQNEAQ (reference sequence). Here the CDR3 reads CASSPAGTGLGGTEAFF. The CDR3 DNA reads TGTGCCAGCAGCCCAGCCGGGACAGGGTTGGGAGGCACTGAAGCTTTCTTT.

On this clonotype: At one end, the junction sequence differs from germline, possibly due to a read error. The chain recombines TRBV6-2 or TRBV6-3 with TRBJ1-6; the D is unclear. The CDR3 sequence is 12 residues long. The germline V gene encodes CDR1 MNHEY and CDR2 SVGEGT. CDR3 protein: CASRYYNSPIHF. CDR3 DNA: TGTGCCAGCAGATATTATAATTCACCCATCCACTTT.

V is TRBV2 and J is TRBJ1-6; TRBD1 is a possible D gene (5 bases). Per germline, CDR1 SNHLY and CDR2 FYNNEI. The CDR3 is 11 amino acids. V gave up 9 bases and J gave up 7 bases, with 7 bases separating them. The CDR3: CASRQNSPLHF. CDR3 DNA sequence: TGTGCCAGTCGACAGAATTCACCCCTCCACTTT.

The genes are TRBV6-2 or TRBV6-3 and TRBJ2-3, with 7 bases lining up with TRBD2. Germline V lookup: CDR1 MNHEY, CDR2 SVGEGT. The trim removed 6 bases at V and 2 bases at J, leaving 8 bases unmatched. The CDR3 loop spans 15 amino acids. The CDR3 nucleotides are TGTGCCAGCAGAGAGACTAGCAGAGTCACAGATACGCAGTATTTT. This encodes CASRETSRVTDTQYF.

In its sample, this clonotype was seen a few times. The chain has TRBV7-9 and TRBJ2-7; no reliable D call. Germline V gene data show CDR1 as SEHNR and CDR2 as FQNEAQ (reference sequence). This CDR3 has 14 amino acids. V lost 3 bases, J lost 1 base, and 10 bases lay in between. The CDR3 protein is CASSFFDESYEQYV. The CDR3 region has the DNA TGTGCCAGCAGCTTTTTCGACGAGTCCTACGAGCAGTACGTC.

This clonotype was recorded a few times. The V and J genes are TRBV27 and TRBJ1-1; the D is unclear. Trimming shortened V by 7 bases and J by 1 base, and 4 bases separated the two germline ends. CDR1 and CDR2 (germline): MNHEY, SMNVEV (reference sequence). This CDR3 contains 11 residues. The CDR3 here is CASKGNTEAFF. In DNA, the CDR3 is TGTGCCAGCAAGGGGAACACTGAAGCTTTCTTT.

In this sample, this clonotype turned up a few times. The chain employs TRBV6-2 or TRBV6-3 and TRBJ2-1, with 10 bases lining up with TRBD2. Trimming cost V 2 bases and J 4 bases; bases outside gene matches: 11. The CDR3 runs to 18 residues. CDR1 is MNHEY, CDR2 SVGEGT, per germline. CDR3 bases: TGTGCCAGCAGTTACCTCGGGCTAGCGGGGGTTCTTTACAATGAGCAGTTCTTC. Its protein is CASSYLGLAGVLYNEQFF.

This clonotype was counted many times. J is TRBJ2-3 and V is TRBV27; maybe TRBD1 (6 bases). The CDR3 consists of 17 residues. V shed 2 bases and J shed 3 bases, with 18 bases lying between them. CDR1 is MNHEY, CDR2 SMNVEV, per germline (reference sequence). The CDR3 loop reads CASSLTAGDVRTDTQYF. CDR3 DNA sequence: TGTGCCAGCAGTTTAACCGCAGGGGACGTGAGGACAGATACGCAGTATTTT.

This clonotype was seen many times. J is TRBJ2-1 and V is TRBV7-3; 7 bases match TRBD2. This CDR3 is built from 14 residues. CDR1 is SGHTA, CDR2 FQGTGA, per germline. The ends lost 4 bases at V and 0 bases at J; junction bases unmatched: 0. The CDR3: CASSSGGSYNEQFF. CDR3 sequence (DNA): TGTGCCAGCAGCTCGGGGGGCTCCTACAATGAGCAGTTCTTC.

This chain links TRBV5-8 with TRBJ2-1; D gene uncertain. The CDR3 contains 15 residues. Germline values: CDR1 SGHTS, CDR2 YDEGEE. Trimming stripped 3 bases from V and 0 bases from J, with 10 bases between. CDR3 amino acids: CASSSGISSYNEQFF. In DNA form, the CDR3 reads TGTGCCAGCAGCTCTGGGATAAGCTCCTACAATGAGCAGTTCTTC.

This clonotype has more than one count but fewer than ten. The rearrangement joins TRBV15 to TRBJ1-1; D unclear. Germline CDR1 LNHNV, CDR2 YYDKDF (reference sequence). V was cut by 0 bases and J by 10 bases, with 6 bases left in between. The CDR3 has 11 amino acids. CDR3 protein: CATSRDLTAFF. CDR3 in DNA: TGTGCCACCAGCAGAGATCTGACAGCTTTCTTT.

V gene TRBV6-2 or TRBV6-3 combines with J gene TRBJ1-2; no clear D gene. V shed 7 bases and J shed 5 bases, with 17 bases lying between them. Germline V gene sequence: CDR1 MNHEY, CDR2 SVGEGT. The CDR3 consists of 14 residues. CDR3 residues: CASTIEEVEYGYTF. The CDR3 DNA reads TGTGCCAGCACAATAGAGGAGGTGGAGTATGGCTACACCTTC.

A few counts support this clonotype. The chain carries TRBV7-9 and TRBJ2-2; weak D call: TRBD2 (5 bases). The V end was cut by 3 bases, the J end by 1 base, with 9 bases between. Germline V lookup: CDR1 SEHNR, CDR2 FQNEAQ (reference sequence). This CDR3 comprises 15 residues. The CDR3 DNA is TGTGCCAGCAGCTTTCTCGCGGGGAACACCGGGGAGCTGTTTTTT. It specifies CASSFLAGNTGELFF.

The V call is TRBV12-3 or TRBV12-4, the J call TRBJ1-1; 8 bases line up with TRBD1. The CDR3 is made up of 11 amino acids. Trimming at V came to 6 bases and at J to 8 bases, leaving 2 bases not matched to a gene. The DNA of the CDR3 is TGTGCCAGCAGGGGACAGGAGGAAGCTTTCTTT. It yields the protein CASRGQEEAFF.

As for this clonotype: The junction does not match germline at one end; this may be a read error. This chain links TRBV7-3 with TRBJ1-1, with 9 bases lining up with TRBD1. Germline CDR1 is SGHTA and CDR2 is FQGTGA. The CDR3 is 14 amino acids. As DNA, the CDR3 is TGTGCCAGCAGCCTAACAGGGGGCCAGACTGAAGCTTTCTTT. This gives the protein CASSLTGGQTEAFF.

This clonotype was seen a few times. V and J are TRBV5-8 and TRBJ2-7; the D gene is possibly TRBD1 (5 bases). V gave up 4 bases and J gave up 0 bases, with 14 bases separating them. The CDR3 totals 15 residues. CDR1 SGHTS and CDR2 YDEGEE come from the germline V gene. CDR3 sequence reads: CASSRLSTVSYEQYF. In nucleotides, the CDR3 is TGTGCCAGCAGCCGCCTTTCGACAGTCTCCTACGAGCAGTACTTC.

This rearrangement joins TRBV7-9 to TRBJ2-1; TRBD2 matches 8 bases. The V segment lost 5 bases and the J segment 2 bases; nucleotides outside the gene matches: 5. This CDR3 contains 15 residues. Germline loops: CDR1 SEHNR, CDR2 FQNEAQ (reference sequence). The CDR3 is CASSPTGLAYNEQFF. Written as DNA, the CDR3 is TGTGCCAGCAGCCCCACGGGACTAGCCTACAATGAGCAGTTCTTC.

The chain recombines TRBV7-9 with TRBJ2-6, with D perhaps TRBD1 (5 bases). V was pared by 2 bases and J by 0 bases, with 23 bases between. The germline V gene encodes CDR1 SEHNR and CDR2 FQNEAQ (reference sequence). The CDR3 consists of 21 residues. CDR3 sequence (DNA): TGTGCCAGCAGCTTAAGGCGGATAAGGGGCCCCCTTTACTCTGGGGCCAACGTCCTGACTTTC. It encodes CASSLRRIRGPLYSGANVLTF. Together with reference TRBV7-9 and TRBJ2-6, the CDR3 gives the full variable domain: DTGVSQNPRHKITKRGQNVTFRCDPISEHNRLYWYRQTLGQGPEFLTYFQNEAQLEKSRLLSDRFSAERPKGSFSTLEIQRTEQGDSAMYLCASSLRRIRGPLYSGANVLTFGAGSRLTVL.